The clone carrying this T cell receptor beta chain was seen a handful of times. Its antigen is as yet unknown. CDR1 is MGHRA and CDR2 is YSYEKL in the germline V gene. Deletions cut 0 bases from V and 0 bases from J, with 12 bases between. This CDR3 contains 17 residues. The data stem from a study of circulating and synovial CD4+ cells in juvenile arthritis. Here immunoSEQ multiplex PCR was the method, and the copy in TCRdb shows in-frame clones only, minus some. Found here are 30,000 to 35,000 clones, around 95% of them singletons; the top ten hold approximately 0.17%. Broader study findings: Circulating pathogenic-like lymphocytes shared a substantially higher fraction of CDR3 sequences with synovium than bulk blood.

The TCR originated in a human donor with juvenile idiopathic arthritis. The specimen was CD4+ T cells from blood. The chain couples TRBV4-1 to TRBJ2-4; possible D gene TRBD1, 6 bases. CDR3 in DNA: TGCGCCAGCAGCCAAGAGACGACAGGATTAGCCAAAAACATTCAGTACTTC. Its translation: CASSQETTGLAKNIQYF.